This T cell receptor (beta chain) is drawn from a study of T-cell memory formation after mild COVID-19. Study-wide results and caveats: Pre-infection memory already had some responding clones, implying cross-reactive memory joined.

Concerning this clonotype: Its matching antigen is unknown.

TCRdb processed the 5' RACE reads anew with MiXCR; each CDR3 protein has one entry. The data hold 120,000 or so distinct CDR3 sequences, with about 5.9% observed a single time. The CDR3 length is 16 residues. Germline trimming cut 1 base from V and 7 bases from J; bases unmatched to any gene: 9. Germline V gives CDR1 SGHRS, CDR2 YFSETQ. The receptor comes from an adult woman who had mild COVID-19 (a few samples of this study predate the infection). Cell type and time point are not known. The sequencing input was PBMCs or a T cell subset sorted from them (not recorded which). The chain is built from TRBV5-1 and TRBJ2-1, with TRBD2 identical over 9 bases. Written as DNA, the CDR3 is TGCGCCAGCAGCTTGTTGACCGGGACTAGCAGGAATGAGCAGTTCTTC. Residues: CASSLLTGTSRNEQFF.